This entry is about one TCR beta chain. The V gene lost 6 bases and the J gene lost 0 bases, with 8 bases spanning the gap. The CDR3 has 13 amino acids. CDR1 and CDR2 (germline): MNHEY, SVGAGI. TCRdb keeps only in-frame clones here, not all; method: immunoSEQ multiplex PCR. This table holds around 300,000 clones, more than 80% found once. The data derive from a study of blood T cell repertoires in COVID-19. V gene TRBV6-5 combines with J gene TRBJ1-1; D remains unclear. Source material: peripheral blood. This TCR was sampled from a woman in her thirties with COVID-19, enrolled during active disease. The CDR3 region is CASSSLVNTEAFF. The CDR3 bases are TGTGCCAGCAGCTCTCTAGTGAACACTGAAGCTTTCTTT.